The clone carrying this T cell receptor beta chain was counted between two and nine times. Time point noted: persistent/refractory GD, antithyroid drugs over 5 years with positive TRAb. PBMC-extracted RNA yielded the TCR library. The sample originates from a study of regulatory T cells in long-lasting Graves disease. Study at large: Patients with persistent Graves' disease had over 5 years of antithyroid drugs and persistent TSH receptor antibodies.

CDR3 regions were amplified by Arm-PCR using iRepertoire HTBI primers to build TCR beta libraries. In the original analysis: Looking across samples, the authors found 55 to 70 TRBV and 14 TRBJ segments. MiXCR, run by TCRdb on the multiplex PCR reads, gives a single entry per CDR3 protein. TCRdb's processing, not the authors', yielded these V and J calls. Of about 290,000 distinct CDR3 sequences detected, approximately 20% appear once; the ten largest clones hold around 50%. Sequenced material: peripheral blood mononuclear cells (PBMCs), taken when the disease was refractory, from a patient treated with antithyroid drugs. This receptor was taken from a female donor with Graves disease.

In DNA form, the CDR3 reads TGTGCCAGCAGCCCCCGCGGGGGAGGGGGCGACGAGCAGTACTTC. Amino acid sequence: CASSPRGGGGDEQYF. The chain is built from TRBV9 and TRBJ2-7; the D call may be TRBD1 or TRBD2 (7 bases each). The CDR3 contains 15 residues. The V end was cut by 4 bases, the J end by 5 bases, with 19 bases between. Germline lookup yields CDR1 SGDLS and CDR2 YYNGEE.